The next 26 T cell receptor beta chains were all read from a single sample in a study of shared clonotypes between healthy human individuals. Method: immunoSEQ multiplex PCR; TCRdb's copy keeps in-frame clones and lacks some. The sample records fewer than 2.5 million clones, under 95% being singletons. The sequencing sample was made of naive CD4+ T cells from PBMCs. The subset denotes: CD45RA+ positively selected. These receptors were taken from a man between 18 and 29 years old in good health. Some clones in this sample may be carry-over from other donors' samples.

This sequence joins TRBV9 and TRBJ2-2, with 9 bases aligning to TRBD2. Germline V gene lookup returns CDR1 SGDLS and CDR2 YYNGEE. This CDR3 has 15 residues. The J segment lost 3 bases and the V segment lost 4 bases, leaving 4 bases of the junction unmatched. The CDR3: CASSFLAGDTGELFF. CDR3 DNA sequence: TGTGCCAGCAGCTTCTTAGCGGGAGACACCGGGGAGCTGTTTTTT.

The chain is built from TRBV10-3 and TRBJ1-6; unclear D gene. The germline V gene has CDR1 ENHRY and CDR2 SYGVKD. Trimming took 0 bases from V and 8 from J, leaving 2 bases between them. The CDR3 is 12 residues long. The DNA of the CDR3 is TGTGCCATCAGTGAGTCGGATTCACCCCTCCACTTT. Its protein is CAISESDSPLHF.

This clone was recorded only once. The genes are TRBV7-8 and TRBJ2-7; D is unresolved. The V and J ends lost 1 base and 3 bases respectively, with 7 bases between them. The CDR3 covers 13 residues. Germline values: CDR1 SGHVS, CDR2 FQNEAQ. The CDR3 DNA reads as TGTGCCAGCAGCTTAGGACTCTACTACGAGCAGTACTTC. It specifies CASSLGLYYEQYF.

Points on this clone: Its ends do not fully match the called genes, so a read error is possible. V usage is TRBV28 and J usage is TRBJ1-2; TRBD1 agrees at 7 bases. The CDR3 runs 14 residues. From germline, CDR1 is MDHEN and CDR2 SYDVKM. This CDR3 is CASSPGQENSGYTF. The CDR3 DNA sequence: TGTGCCAGCAGCCCCGGACAGGAGAACTCTGGCTACACCTTC.

CDR3 sequence: CATVAGETQYF. The CDR3 coding sequence is TGTGCCACCGTCGCGGGGGAGACCCAGTACTTC. The V and J genes are TRBV27 and TRBJ2-5, with a tentative D call TRBD2 (6 bases). The CDR3 loop spans 11 amino acids. V lost 10 bases and J 5 bases, leaving 11 bases between the germline ends. Germline CDR1 MNHEY, CDR2 SMNVEV (reference sequence).

This clone appeared a few times. The chain couples TRBV28 to TRBJ1-5, with D unclear. V dropped 6 bases and J dropped 0 bases, with 27 bases sitting between them. Germline CDR1 MDHEN, CDR2 SYDVKM. This CDR3 has 20 residues. The CDR3 here is CASSPLLSLEALYSNQPQHF. The CDR3 nucleotides read TGTGCCAGCAGCCCTTTGTTGAGCCTCGAGGCCCTATATAGCAATCAGCCCCAGCATTTT.

The V gene is TRBV7-2, the J gene TRBJ2-5; D call uncertain. V dropped 2 bases and J dropped 5 bases, with 15 bases sitting between them. The CDR3 consists of 15 residues. Germline V gene lookup returns CDR1 SGHTA and CDR2 FQGNSA. CDR3 coding DNA: TGTGCCAGCAGCTTAATGCTAGAGGCGTTGGAGACCCAGTACTTC. Translation gives CASSLMLEALETQYF.

This rearrangement joins TRBV28 to TRBJ2-2; possibly TRBD2 for D (5 bases). V was pared by 6 bases and J by 6 bases, with 8 bases between. The CDR3 loop spans 12 amino acids. Germline values: CDR1 MDHEN, CDR2 SYDVKM. In DNA, the CDR3 is TGTGCCAGCAGAAGCGGCCCCGGGGAGCTGTTTTTT. Protein: CASRSGPGELFF.

The J gene is TRBJ2-7, the V gene TRBV21-1. TRBV21-1 corresponds to a pseudogene. The CDR3 contains 16 residues. CDR3 in DNA: TGTGCCAGCAGCTCCCCCTCCGGGGACCTAAACTACGAGCAGTACTTC. Encoded protein: CASSSPSGDLNYEQYF.

The chain is built from TRBV29-1 and TRBJ1-1, with a weak D call TRBD1 (5 bases). V lost 6 bases and J lost 5, with 13 bases in between. The CDR3 is 12 amino acids. CDR1 is SQVTM and CDR2 is ANQGSEA in the germline V gene. CDR3 coding DNA: TGCAGCGTGGCGGGGGGATTTACTGAAGCTTTCTTT. Protein sequence: CSVAGGFTEAFF.

The rearrangement joins TRBV28 to TRBJ1-5; 7 bases map to TRBD1. J lost 6 bases, V lost 8 bases, and 10 bases had no gene match. The V gene's germline CDR1 is MDHEN and CDR2 SYDVKM. This CDR3 spans 14 amino acids. This CDR3 is CASFKRQGPQPQHF. DNA for the CDR3: TGTGCCAGCTTCAAGAGACAGGGTCCTCAGCCCCAGCATTTT.

This sequence joins TRBV28 and TRBJ2-7; D gene ambiguous. Per germline, CDR1 MDHEN and CDR2 SYDVKM. Between the trimmed V and J ends, which lost 6 bases and 1 base, there was a span of 13 bases. This CDR3 has 14 residues. CDR3 sequence: CASRTYTQSYEQYF. The CDR3 DNA reads TGTGCCAGCAGGACTTACACCCAATCCTACGAGCAGTACTTC.

The V gene is TRBV19, the J gene TRBJ2-5; TRBD2 agrees at 8 bases. This CDR3 is built from 14 residues. Trimming cost V 11 bases and J 2 bases; bases outside gene matches: 10. Looked up from germline, CDR1 is LNHDA and CDR2 is SQIVND (reference sequence). CDR3 sequence reads: CASRLAGAQETQYF. The CDR3 DNA is TGTGCCTCCCGTCTAGCGGGTGCACAAGAGACCCAGTACTTC.

J is TRBJ2-7 and V is TRBV7-8; D may be TRBD1 (5 bases). Looked up from germline, CDR1 is SGHVS and CDR2 is FQNEAQ. The V end lost 3 bases, the J end lost 0 bases, and 18 bases lay between the germline ends. The CDR3 spans 17 residues. This CDR3 reads CASSFYSRQSFSYEQYF. CDR3 nucleotide sequence: TGTGCCAGCAGCTTCTATTCGCGACAGTCCTTCTCCTACGAGCAGTACTTC.

The chain carries TRBV2 and TRBJ2-1; weak D call: TRBD2 (6 bases). Per the germline V gene, CDR1 is SNHLY and CDR2 is FYNNEI. The CDR3 covers 14 residues. The germline V and J ends were trimmed by 3 bases and 5 bases, with 11 bases remaining between them. Written as DNA, the CDR3 is TGTGCCAGCAGTGATCGGGGGAGGAACAATGAGCAGTTCTTC. Residues: CASSDRGRNNEQFF.

V usage is TRBV5-1 and J usage is TRBJ2-1; 8 bases fit TRBD2. The germline gives CDR1 SGHRS, CDR2 YFSETQ. J lost 10 bases, V lost 5 bases, and 11 bases had no gene match. This CDR3 region has 14 residues. The CDR3 sequence is CASRRAGGREEQFF. CDR3 DNA sequence: TGCGCCAGCAGACGGGCGGGAGGCCGGGAGGAGCAGTTCTTC.

This clone is a singleton in its sample. The chain has TRBV28 and TRBJ2-7; TRBD1 might be the D (6 bases). The V gene lost 8 bases and the J gene lost 3 bases, with 17 bases spanning the gap. The V gene's germline CDR1 is MDHEN and CDR2 SYDVKM. This CDR3 contains 14 residues. DNA for the CDR3: TGTGCCAGCGGTACCTGGACAGCCGACTACGAGCAGTACTTC. It yields the protein CASGTWTADYEQYF.

The V gene is TRBV28, the J gene TRBJ1-2; possibly TRBD1 for D (6 bases). Germline CDR1 is MDHEN and CDR2 is SYDVKM. V lost 5 bases and J lost 5, with 15 bases in between. The CDR3 is 14 residues long. CDR3 nucleotides: TGTGCCAGCAGTCTTCGGACAGCTCTATATGGCTACACCTTC. This encodes CASSLRTALYGYTF.

V and J are TRBV27 and TRBJ2-7, with D unresolved. This CDR3 contains 14 residues. V was trimmed by 4 bases and J by 2 bases, leaving 12 bases between them. Germline V gene sequence: CDR1 MNHEY, CDR2 SMNVEV (reference sequence). The CDR3 loop reads CASSSLPATYEQYF. The CDR3 region has the DNA TGTGCCAGCAGTTCCTTGCCCGCAACCTACGAGCAGTACTTC.

V usage is TRBV5-6 and J usage is TRBJ2-7; the D gene could be TRBD1 or TRBD2 (6 bases each). Trimming took 0 bases from V and 5 from J, leaving 15 bases between them. The CDR3 is made up of 15 amino acids. Germline V gene lookup returns CDR1 SGHDT and CDR2 YYEEEE. The CDR3 region is CASSLAGDRRDEQYF. The CDR3 DNA reads TGTGCCAGCAGCTTGGCGGGCGACAGGAGGGACGAGCAGTACTTC. The full variable domain, its missing parts supplied by reference TRBV5-6 and TRBJ2-7, is DAGVTQSPTHLIKTRGQQVTLRCSPKSGHDTVSWYQQALGQGPQFIFQYYEEEERQRGNFPDRFSGHQFPNYSSELNVNALLLGDSALYLCASSLAGDRRDEQYFGPGTRLTVT.

This clone was recorded only once. The rearrangement links TRBV6-5 to TRBJ2-7; TRBD1 matches at 8 bases. CDR3 size: 14 residues. Unmatched junction bases numbered 8, after V lost 6 bases and J lost 4 bases. Germline V gives CDR1 MNHEY, CDR2 SVGAGI. The CDR3 nucleotides read TGTGCCAGCAGACCACCGGGACAGGATTACGAGCAGTACTTC. Translation: CASRPPGQDYEQYF.

The V call is TRBV28, the J call TRBJ2-7; tentatively, D is TRBD1 or TRBD2 (5 bases each). The CDR3 has 14 residues. V lost 4 bases, J lost 2 bases, and 12 bases lay in between. Germline V gene data show CDR1 as MDHEN and CDR2 as SYDVKM. The CDR3 sequence: CASSSGTPTYEQYF. The CDR3 DNA is TGTGCCAGCAGTTCCGGGACGCCGACCTACGAGCAGTACTTC.

The rearrangement links TRBV5-1 to TRBJ2-5, with 13 bases that match TRBD2. This CDR3 is 18 amino acids long. Germline CDR1 SGHRS, CDR2 YFSETQ. The V gene end was trimmed by 5 bases and the J gene end by 5 bases; junction bases not matched to a gene: 15. CDR3 residues: CASRRGTSGTQTGETQYF. CDR3 coding DNA: TGCGCCAGCAGGCGCGGGACTAGCGGGACACAAACTGGGGAGACCCAGTACTTC.

The V gene is TRBV6-1, the J gene TRBJ1-4; 11 bases map to TRBD1. The germline V gene encodes CDR1 MNHNS and CDR2 SASEGT. CDR3 length: 15 residues. With 0 bases clipped from V and 11 bases from J, the junction kept 5 bases outside the gene matches. The CDR3 reads CASSEARTGGEKLFF. CDR3 nucleotide sequence: TGTGCCAGCAGTGAAGCTAGGACAGGGGGCGAGAAACTGTTTTTT.

Here the CDR3 reads CASEGADYGYTF. CDR3 coding DNA: TGTGCCAGCGAGGGGGCCGACTATGGCTACACCTTC. This chain connects TRBV28 to TRBJ1-2; TRBD1 matches 7 bases. Germline trimming cut 8 bases from V and 3 bases from J; bases unmatched to any gene: 3. This CDR3 comprises 12 residues. Germline V CDR1 and CDR2: MDHEN, SYDVKM.

The chain joins TRBV30 to TRBJ1-1; no definite D call. The V gene lost 2 bases and the J gene lost 7 bases, with 11 bases spanning the gap. Germline lookup yields CDR1 GTSNPN and CDR2 SVGIG (reference sequence). The length of the CDR3 is 12 residues. CDR3 residues: CAWSPSTREAFF. The CDR3 nucleotides are TGTGCCTGGAGTCCATCCACCCGTGAAGCTTTCTTT.